This T cell receptor (beta chain) comes out of a study of T cells after yellow fever vaccination. Study information: It was SMART-Seq v4 Ultra Low Input that prepared the fractions with low cell numbers.

Points from the study as a whole: Only a minor proportion of clonotypes was detected across both CD4 and CD8 compartments.

About this clonotype itself: Its specificity is not known.

TCRdb recomputed calls from the 5' RACE reads with MiXCR, one row per CDR3 protein. The data hold 300,000 to 350,000 distinct CDR3 sequences, with 3.5% to 4.5% observed a single time. The CDR3 length is 15 residues. Trimming took 1 base from V and 3 from J, leaving 12 bases between them. Looked up from germline, CDR1 is SGHTA and CDR2 is FQGNSA. The receptor comes from a man aged 18 to 30 who received the YFV17D yellow fever vaccine. The rearrangement joins TRBV7-2 to TRBJ1-1; no firm D call. Sequencing used PBMCs, obtained 5 days after the yellow fever booster vaccination. This chain's CDR3 is CASSLVPSIYTEAFF. CDR3 sequence (DNA): TGTGCCAGCAGCTTAGTACCCTCCATATACACTGAAGCTTTCTTT.